A single T cell receptor (beta chain) is shown here with its context. The authors' processing: Estimates of nucleated cell counts were drawn from the amplification of reference gene primers. Method: immunoSEQ multiplex PCR; TCRdb's copy keeps in-frame clones and lacks some. The V and J calls and clone size are taken from that table; D and trimming were inferred from the DNA. The data contain approximately 110,000 clones, 60% to 85% of them singletons. This entry is derived from a study of blood T cell repertoires in COVID-19. Study in general: The study drew acute and convalescent COVID-19 samples from the United States, Italy and Spain. In each case, the material was cDNA or gDNA derived from T cells, B-cell-depleted T cells, or PBMCs.

The CDR3 length is 15 residues. Germline CDR1 SGHRS, CDR2 YFSETQ. The V end lost 0 bases, the J end lost 7 bases, and 14 bases lay between the germline ends. Sequencing used peripheral blood. This sequence originates from a human donor with acute or convalescent COVID-19. The donor label of this sample is uncertain. The chain couples TRBV5-1 to TRBJ1-5, with D possibly TRBD1 on 6 matching bases. The DNA of the CDR3 is TGCGCCAGCAGCTTGGAAGCAGGGGCTTCCCAGCCCCAGCATTTT. Amino acid sequence: CASSLEAGASQPQHF.